This TCR beta chain originates from a study of T cells in Graves' hyperthyroidism and ophthalmopathy. Using RNA transcripts as the source, TCR beta CDR3 regions were amplified. The HTBI primer set drove a first-round RT-PCR of the TCR CDR3. TCRdb analysed the multiplex PCR reads with MiXCR anew, one entry per CDR3 protein. The data show about 350,000 distinct CDR3 sequences, roughly 15% seen once. The CDR3 has 15 amino acids. Trimming shortened V by 2 bases and J by 5 bases, and 17 bases separated the two germline ends. Germline V gene sequence: CDR1 SGHRS, CDR2 YFSETQ. This clonotype was sampled from a woman aged 55 to 70 with Graves' ophthalmopathy. The sample comprised blood. The genes are TRBV5-1 and TRBJ2-7; D gene unclear. CDR3 DNA: TGCGCCAGCAGCTTCAACGGTTACGGCCGGGACGAGCAGTACTTC. This gives the protein CASSFNGYGRDEQYF.